The 13 T cell receptor beta chains in this list originate from one sample, sequenced in a study of prognosis after radiotherapy for stage I lung cancer. Amplification of TCR beta CDR3 from genomic DNA used two-round multiplex PCR. Specific primers for each TRBV and TRBJ gene were what first-round PCR used. MiXCR, applied by TCRdb to the multiplex PCR reads, yields one record per CDR3 protein. The sample gives about 16,000 distinct CDR3 sequences, approximately 45% of which show up once; about 40% is in the top ten. The sequenced sample was PBMCs, obtained before or after stereotactic body radiation therapy (not recorded which). The receptors were sampled from a donor older than 45 with non-small cell lung cancer.

As for this clonotype: A much larger clone is a single base away; this may be a read error. V is TRBV14 and J is TRBJ1-1; D is uncertain. The CDR3 runs 11 residues. The germline gives CDR1 SGHDN, CDR2 FVKESK. Trimming cost V 6 bases and J 8 bases, with 10 bases left between them. Written as DNA, the CDR3 is TGTGCCAGCAGACACGGTTCCGAAGCTTTCTTT. Translation: CASRHGSEAFF.

This clonotype was observed at least ten times. The J gene is TRBJ2-1, the V gene TRBV7-2; 10 bases are a match to TRBD2. After removal of 5 bases from V and 2 bases from J, the junction contained 3 bases not matched to a gene. This CDR3 has 15 residues. Germline CDR1 SGHTA, CDR2 FQGNSA. CDR3 nucleotide sequence: TGTGCCAGCAGCACTACTAGCGGGGCCTACAATGAGCAGTTCTTC. It codes for CASSTTSGAYNEQFF.

The chain joins TRBV20-1 to TRBJ1-2; D is ambiguous. CDR1 is DFQATT and CDR2 is SNEGSKA in the germline V gene (reference sequence). V was pared by 0 bases and J by 2 bases, with 7 bases between. The CDR3 extends over 13 amino acids. The CDR3 loop is CSARDYTNYGYTF. CDR3 sequence (DNA): TGCAGTGCTAGAGATTACACGAACTATGGCTACACCTTC.

In its sample, this clonotype ranks as medium-sized. The CDR3 nucleotides read TGTGCCAGCAGTTTTGGGGGGGGTTCACCCCTCCACTTT. This translates into CASSFGGGSPLHF. The chain joins TRBV12-3 or TRBV12-4 to TRBJ1-6; D may be TRBD1 (5 bases). The CDR3 has 13 residues. With 3 bases removed from V and 9 bases from J, the gap between germline ends came to 9 bases.

About this clonotype itself: A far larger clone is just one base off, so this is likely a read error. The CDR3 DNA sequence: TGTGCCAGCAGGTACCCCCCAGAGAGGGGGCGGGACTATGGCTACACCTTC. As protein: CASRYPPERGRDYGYTF. The genes are TRBV2 and TRBJ1-2; TRBD1 aligns across 7 bases. CDR1 is SNHLY, CDR2 FYNNEI, per germline. This CDR3 contains 17 residues. The V segment lost 6 bases and the J segment 3 bases; nucleotides outside the gene matches: 16.

Many counts were recorded for this clonotype. The rearrangement joins TRBV4-2 to TRBJ2-2, with D unresolved. The CDR3 covers 15 residues. Between the trimmed V and J ends, which lost 1 base and 1 base, there was a span of 7 bases. CDR1 LGHNA and CDR2 YNFKEQ come from the germline V gene. CDR3 protein: CASSQAGVNTGELFF. In DNA form, the CDR3 reads TGTGCCAGCAGCCAAGCTGGAGTGAACACCGGGGAGCTGTTTTTT.

Comment on this clonotype: A read error may produce the germline difference seen at one junction end. The chain couples TRBV12-3 or TRBV12-4 to TRBJ2-3; the D gene is possibly TRBD1 (5 bases). CDR3 size: 13 residues. The CDR3 DNA is TGTGCCATCAGCTACGACAGCACATATACGCAGTATTTT. Its translation: CAISYDSTYTQYF.

This clonotype was counted a few times. This chain joins TRBV5-1 and TRBJ2-7; TRBD2 aligns across 9 bases. V shed 0 bases, J shed 1 base, and the junction held 11 bases outside the gene matches. Germline V gene lookup returns CDR1 SGHRS and CDR2 YFSETQ. This CDR3 region has 18 residues. CDR3 DNA: TGCGCCAGCAGCTTGGCGGAACTCGGGCTAGCGGGGTCCTACGAGCAGTACTTC. Its protein is CASSLAELGLAGSYEQYF.

This clonotype has ten or more counts. The V and J genes are TRBV6-1 and TRBJ2-3; 10 nucleotides agree with TRBD2. The V and J ends lost 6 bases and 5 bases, in that order; junction bases with no gene match: 5. The CDR3 is made up of 14 amino acids. Germline V gene sequence: CDR1 MNHNS, CDR2 SASEGT. The CDR3 DNA reads as TGTGCCAGCAGCCCTAGCGGGAGAGGAGATACGCAGTATTTT. It encodes CASSPSGRGDTQYF.

This clonotype is labeled as medium-sized. The CDR3 loop reads CASSYSRGDSPLHF. The CDR3 DNA follows: TGTGCCAGCAGTTACTCGAGAGGTGATTCACCCCTCCACTTT. The chain couples TRBV6-2 or TRBV6-3 to TRBJ1-6; D gene uncertain. The CDR3 contains 14 residues. The V gene lost 0 bases and the J gene lost 8 bases, with 8 bases spanning the gap. Germline V gives CDR1 MNHEY, CDR2 SVGEGT.

This rearrangement joins TRBV6-5 to TRBJ2-7; D is uncertain. Per the germline V gene, CDR1 is MNHEY and CDR2 is SVGAGI. The CDR3 is made up of 11 amino acids. Trimming took 0 bases from V and 7 from J, leaving 4 bases between them. The CDR3 region is CASSYSTEQYF. The CDR3 bases are TGTGCCAGCAGTTACTCAACAGAGCAGTACTTC.

This clonotype was counted between two and nine times. A clone one base away is much larger, so this may be a read error. Since the CDR3 does not end with the conserved phenylalanine or tryptophan, this likely comes from a read error. The rearrangement links TRBV29-1 to TRBJ2-3, with TRBD1 as a possible D gene (6 bases). The CDR3 contains 11 residues. V lost 4 bases and J lost 6, with 8 bases in between. Germline loops: CDR1 SQVTM, CDR2 ANQGSEA. The CDR3 is CSVGTGDTQYL. DNA for the CDR3: TGCAGCGTTGGTACAGGGGATACGCAGTATCTT.

V usage is TRBV6-9 and J usage is TRBJ2-7; 8 bases line up with TRBD2. The junction had 13 bases not matched to a gene; V was cut back by 3 bases and J by 6 bases. The germline V gene has CDR1 MNHGY and CDR2 SVAAGI. The CDR3 is 16 amino acids. The CDR3 DNA follows: TGTGCCAGCAGTTACTTCGCCGCCGGGACTAGTCGCGAGCAGTACTTC. It translates to CASSYFAAGTSREQYF.